These 26 T cell receptor beta chains came from one sample sequenced in a study of CD8+ T cells in alopecia areata. Treatment noted: oral pan-JAK inhibitor, 5-10 mg twice daily. Sequencing used cDNA as its template, made by extracting RNA and reverse transcribing it. Here immunoSEQ multiplex PCR was the method, and the copy in TCRdb shows in-frame clones only, minus some. This sample carries around 160,000 clones, around three fifths of them seen once, and the ten largest clones take 14%. This material consisted of CD4+ T cells sorted from blood, taken at week 24, from a patient treated with tofacitinib. The source is a human donor with alopecia areata.

This rearrangement joins TRBV30 to TRBJ2-1; D possibly matches TRBD1 or TRBD2 (5 bases each). The CDR3 contains 14 residues. Germline V lookup: CDR1 GTSNPN, CDR2 SVGIG (reference sequence). The V gene lost 4 bases and the J gene lost 0 bases, with 10 bases spanning the gap. The CDR3 DNA reads TGTGCCTGGATCCCGGGACGCTCCTACAATGAGCAGTTCTTC. Translating it yields CAWIPGRSYNEQFF.

The gene calls are TRBV30 and TRBJ2-3, with 9 bases lining up with TRBD2. This CDR3 spans 15 amino acids. The germline V gene encodes CDR1 GTSNPN and CDR2 SVGIG (reference sequence). V dropped 0 bases and J dropped 10; count of bases not matched to a gene: 11. The CDR3: CAWSVQAGGAGSQYF. The CDR3 nucleotides are TGTGCCTGGAGTGTTCAAGCGGGGGGAGCGGGATCGCAGTATTTT.

The chain uses TRBV7-9 and TRBJ1-1, with a weak D call TRBD1 (6 bases). Between the trimmed V and J ends, which lost 11 bases and 2 bases, there was a span of 21 bases. CDR3 length: 15 amino acids. Germline V lookup: CDR1 SEHNR, CDR2 FQNEAQ (reference sequence). The chain's CDR3 is CALEGRRGHNTEAFF. CDR3 sequence (DNA): TGTGCCCTAGAAGGGAGACGGGGGCATAACACTGAAGCTTTCTTT.

The V call is TRBV5-1, the J call TRBJ2-5; perhaps TRBD2 as D (5 bases). V was pared by 2 bases and J by 4 bases, with 12 bases between. Germline V gene sequence: CDR1 SGHRS, CDR2 YFSETQ. The length of the CDR3 is 14 residues. The chain's CDR3 is CASSFGGPGETQYF. In DNA, the CDR3 is TGCGCCAGCAGCTTTGGCGGGCCGGGAGAGACCCAGTACTTC.

The V gene is TRBV2, the J gene TRBJ2-5; maybe TRBD2 (5 bases). The CDR3 covers 14 residues. Germline V lookup: CDR1 SNHLY, CDR2 FYNNEI. Trimming stripped 2 bases from V and 1 base from J, with 8 bases between. The CDR3 loop is CASSENSGQETQYF. The CDR3 DNA sequence: TGTGCCAGCAGTGAAAACAGCGGCCAAGAGACCCAGTACTTC.

The chain has TRBV10-2 and TRBJ1-5, with D possibly TRBD1 on 6 matching bases. From germline, CDR1 is WSHSY and CDR2 SAAADI. CDR3 length: 14 amino acids. V dropped 3 bases and J dropped 1 base, with 7 bases sitting between them. CDR3 amino acids: CASSEQGSNQPQHF. The CDR3 DNA reads as TGCGCCAGCAGTGAACAGGGAAGCAATCAGCCCCAGCATTTT.

This clone has only a few counts. The V gene is TRBV30, the J gene TRBJ2-7, with a weak D call TRBD1 (6 bases). Trimming shortened V by 0 bases and J by 5 bases, and 8 bases separated the two germline ends. The CDR3 contains 12 residues. Germline V gene data show CDR1 as GTSNPN and CDR2 as SVGIG (reference sequence). CDR3 nucleotides: TGTGCCTGGAGTGTTGCAGGGGACGAGCAGTACTTC. As protein: CAWSVAGDEQYF. Supplemented by reference TRBV30 and TRBJ2-7, the full variable domain reads SQTIHQWPATLVQPVGSPLSLECTVEGTSNPNLYWYRQAAGRGLQLLFYSVGIGQISSEVPQNLSASRPQDRQFILSSKKLLLSDSGFYLCAWSVAGDEQYFGPGTRLTVT.

The chain recombines TRBV6-6 with TRBJ2-5; D is ambiguous. The CDR3 covers 11 residues. CDR1 MNHNY and CDR2 SVGAGI come from the germline V gene (reference sequence). Between the trimmed V and J ends, which lost 5 bases and 2 bases, there was a span of 3 bases. Here the CDR3 DNA reads TGTGCCAGCAGTCGGCAAGAGACCCAGTACTTC. It yields the protein CASSRQETQYF.

The chain has TRBV11-2 and TRBJ2-6; D is possibly TRBD2 (6 bases). The V end lost 2 bases, the J end lost 0 bases, and 17 bases lay between the germline ends. The CDR3 has 19 residues. Germline V gene data show CDR1 as SGHAT and CDR2 as FQNNGV. The CDR3 loop is CASSLRSIRGSSGANVLTF. The CDR3 nucleotides are TGTGCCAGCAGCTTACGGAGTATTCGGGGGAGCTCTGGGGCCAACGTCCTGACTTTC.

V gene TRBV7-9 combines with J gene TRBJ2-1, with 14 bases fitting TRBD2. The CDR3 has 19 amino acids. Trimming at V came to 4 bases and at J to 0 bases, leaving 8 bases not matched to a gene. Germline CDR1 and CDR2: SEHNR and FQNEAQ (reference sequence). CDR3 bases: TGTGCCAGCAGCTCATCCGGGACTAGCGGGGGCAGCTCCTACAATGAGCAGTTCTTC. It translates to CASSSSGTSGGSSYNEQFF.

The gene calls are TRBV7-2 and TRBJ2-1; TRBD2 is a possible D gene (5 bases). Germline values: CDR1 SGHTA, CDR2 FQGNSA. This CDR3 region has 15 residues. The V end lost 2 bases, the J end lost 7 bases, and 15 bases lay between the germline ends. CDR3 loop: CASSLLSAWVNEQFF. The CDR3 DNA reads TGTGCCAGCAGCTTACTTAGCGCCTGGGTGAATGAGCAGTTCTTC.

The chain links TRBV30 to TRBJ2-1; the D gene is possibly TRBD2 (6 bases). The V gene's germline CDR1 is GTSNPN and CDR2 SVGIG (reference sequence). CDR3 size: 12 residues. V was pared by 3 bases and J by 10 bases, with 13 bases between. CDR3 amino acids: CAWSRDRGEQFF. The CDR3 DNA reads TGTGCCTGGAGCCGGGATCGGGGGGAGCAGTTCTTC.

The V call is TRBV19, the J call TRBJ2-7; maybe TRBD2 (5 bases). Trimming stripped 3 bases from V and 9 bases from J, with 15 bases between. The CDR3 spans 13 residues. Germline-derived CDR1 and CDR2 are LNHDA and SQIVND (reference sequence). CDR3 residues: CASSMAGASAQYF. The CDR3 bases are TGTGCCAGTAGTATGGCGGGTGCAAGTGCGCAGTACTTC.

There are a few counts of this clone. The chain employs TRBV19 and TRBJ2-2; D may be TRBD1 or TRBD2 (5 bases each). The V gene's germline CDR1 is LNHDA and CDR2 SQIVND (reference sequence). The CDR3 covers 15 residues. Trimming removed 4 bases at V and 1 base at J, with 10 bases between. DNA for the CDR3: TGTGCCAGTAGTAGAGGGACCGTGAACACCGGGGAGCTGTTTTTT. Translation gives CASSRGTVNTGELFF.

The chain couples TRBV9 to TRBJ2-5; TRBD2 matches at 9 bases. CDR1 and CDR2 (germline): SGDLS, YYNGEE. V lost 7 bases to trimming and J lost 5 bases; unmatched junction nucleotides: 15. This CDR3 spans 16 amino acids. CDR3 loop: CASALAGGQFGETQYF. The CDR3 bases are TGTGCCAGCGCCTTGGCGGGGGGGCAGTTTGGGGAGACCCAGTACTTC.

This chain uses TRBV9 with TRBJ2-2, with D hard to call. The CDR3 loop spans 13 amino acids. Per the germline V gene, CDR1 is SGDLS and CDR2 is YYNGEE. Trimming removed 0 bases from V and 7 bases from J, with 7 bases in between. The CDR3 spells CASSVAIVGELFF. For the CDR3, the DNA is TGTGCCAGCAGCGTAGCTATTGTCGGGGAGCTGTTTTTT. The full variable domain, its missing parts supplied by reference TRBV9 and TRBJ2-2, is DSGVTQTPKHLITATGQRVTLRCSPRSGDLSVYWYQQSLDQGLQFLIQYYNGEERAKGNILERFSAQQFPDLHSELNLSSLELGDSALYFCASSVAIVGELFFGEGSRLTVL.

The chain is built from TRBV15 and TRBJ2-7; D unresolved. From germline, CDR1 is LNHNV and CDR2 YYDKDF (reference sequence). Trimming stripped 1 base from V and 7 bases from J, with 11 bases between. This CDR3 is 13 amino acids long. CDR3 loop: CATSRAAPMEQYF. Written as DNA, the CDR3 is TGTGCCACCAGCAGAGCCGCCCCCATGGAGCAGTACTTC.

The chain carries TRBV6-5 and TRBJ1-4; D not resolved. The CDR3 length is 15 residues. V was pared by 0 bases and J by 7 bases, with 12 bases between. Germline CDR1 MNHEY, CDR2 SVGAGI. The CDR3 sequence: CASSYSAGASEKLFF. The CDR3 DNA sequence: TGTGCCAGCAGTTACTCGGCAGGAGCTAGTGAAAAACTGTTTTTT.

The chain employs TRBV9 and TRBJ2-5; 9 positions agree with TRBD2. Germline CDR1 reads SGDLS; CDR2 reads YYNGEE. V lost 3 bases and J lost 0; bases outside the gene matches: 3. The CDR3 length is 15 residues. As DNA, the CDR3 is TGTGCCAGCAGCGAGAGCGGGGGGAACCAAGAGACCCAGTACTTC. It encodes CASSESGGNQETQYF.

The chain couples TRBV4-1 to TRBJ1-1; 12 nucleotides match TRBD1. J gave up 1 base and V 4 bases, and 7 bases lay outside the gene matches. The CDR3 is made up of 17 amino acids. The germline gives CDR1 MGHRA, CDR2 YSYEKL. The chain's CDR3 is CASSPGQGALGNTEAFF. The DNA of the CDR3 is TGCGCCAGCAGCCCGGGACAGGGGGCTCTGGGGAACACTGAAGCTTTCTTT.

The rearrangement joins TRBV7-8 to TRBJ2-5; maybe TRBD2 (6 bases). In germline, CDR1 is SGHVS, CDR2 FQNEAQ. CDR3 length: 15 amino acids. V shed 5 bases and J shed 4 bases, with 17 bases lying between them. The CDR3 region has the DNA TGTGCCAGCAGCCCGGGACTCAGGGCGGGAGAGACCCAGTACTTC. Translated, it gives CASSPGLRAGETQYF. The entire variable domain, with the rest obtained from reference TRBV7-8 and TRBJ2-5, is as follows: GAGVSQSPRYKVAKRGQDVALRCDPISGHVSLFWYQQALGQGPEFLTYFQNEAQLDKSGLPSDRFFAERPEGSVSTLKIQRTQQEDSAVYLCASSPGLRAGETQYFGPGTRLLVL.

The CDR3 nucleotides read TGTGCCAGCGGGGGAAGTTCCGGGGCCAACGTCCTGACTTTC. It yields the protein CASGGSSGANVLTF. The gene calls are TRBV2 and TRBJ2-6; the D call may be TRBD1 or TRBD2 (5 bases each). CDR1 is SNHLY, CDR2 FYNNEI, per germline. CDR3 length: 14 amino acids. Deletions cut 8 bases from V and 4 bases from J, with 12 bases between.

The chain carries TRBV15 and TRBJ1-2; possible D gene TRBD1, 6 bases. This CDR3 is 15 amino acids long. The ends were cut back, 5 bases at V and 6 bases at J, with 19 bases in the middle. CDR1 LNHNV and CDR2 YYDKDF come from the germline V gene (reference sequence). CDR3 nucleotides: TGTGCCACCAGCTTAAGACGTGGGGGGCAACATGGCTACACCTTC. As protein: CATSLRRGGQHGYTF.

The CDR3 loop is CASSEGNIQYF. CDR3 nucleotide sequence: TGTGCCAGCAGTGAGGGGAACATTCAGTACTTC. The chain joins TRBV25-1 to TRBJ2-4; D call uncertain. Trimming shortened V by 3 bases and J by 7 bases, and 4 bases separated the two germline ends. Germline values: CDR1 MGHDK, CDR2 SYGVNS. CDR3 size: 11 residues.

The CDR3 bases are TGTGCCTGGAGTGAAACAGCGCTGAACACTGAAGCTTTCTTT. This codes for CAWSETALNTEAFF. This chain links TRBV30 with TRBJ1-1; D unresolved. The CDR3 runs to 14 residues. With 1 base removed from V and 0 bases from J, the gap between germline ends came to 9 bases. Germline-derived CDR1 and CDR2 are GTSNPN and SVGIG (reference sequence).

The J gene is TRBJ2-3, the V gene TRBV5-1, with D possibly matching TRBD1 (6 bases). CDR1 SGHRS and CDR2 YFSETQ come from the germline V gene. The CDR3 has 15 amino acids. Trimming took 0 bases from V and 3 from J, leaving 11 bases between them. CDR3: CASSLEPGETDTQYF. CDR3 in DNA: TGCGCCAGCAGCTTGGAGCCAGGGGAGACAGATACGCAGTATTTT.